The T cell receptor (beta chain) described here comes from a study of blood T cells in healthy people across ages. A sample-barcoded 5' primer and a J-beta primer mix were used in a second PCR of about 7 to 12 cycles. Each cDNA molecule, via a template-switch adaptor with 12 random nucleotides, was tagged. TCRdb processed the 5' RACE reads anew with MiXCR; each CDR3 protein has one entry. The repertoire holds about 1,500,000 distinct CDR3 sequences, with 42% as singletons. The CDR3 spans 13 residues. Germline V gene sequence: CDR1 KGHSH, CDR2 LQKENI. V lost 3 bases, J lost 8 bases, and 10 bases lay in between.

The rearrangement links TRBV18 to TRBJ1-4; D remains unclear. The sequenced sample consisted of blood. This TCR derives from a woman between 18 and 29 years old in good health. The CDR3 loop reads CASSPRAEEKLFF. CDR3 DNA sequence: TGTGCCAGCTCACCCCGGGCGGAGGAAAAACTGTTTTTT.